The entry that follows covers one T cell receptor beta chain sequence. CDR1 SNHLY and CDR2 FYNNEI come from the germline V gene. The CDR3 is made up of 12 amino acids. Once extracted for a subset, genomic DNA was divided evenly among several immunoSEQ plates. Profiling relied on immunoSEQ multiplex PCR, and the TCRdb table lists in-frame clones only, not all of them. Found here are about 990,000 clones, roughly 74% of them singletons; the top ten hold 0.55% to 0.7%. All donors were healthy HIV-negative adults lacking recent acute infections or vaccinations. The data were obtained in a study of shared clonotypes between healthy human individuals.

The chain joins TRBV2 to TRBJ1-2, with TRBD1 identical over 7 bases. The TCR sequence derives from a man aged 18 to 29 in good health. Some clones in this sample may be carry-over from other donors' samples. Source material: memory CD4+ T cells from PBMCs. This sample's subset: CD45RA-negative fraction. The CDR3 loop reads CSQTGTSYGYTF. For the CDR3, the DNA is TGTTCACAGACAGGGACCTCCTATGGCTACACCTTC.